This T cell receptor (beta chain) derives from a study of identifying expanded T cells in peripheral blood (dated by TCRdb to the late 2010s). The study in broad terms: Technical replicates were generated by sequencing separate aliquots of the same genomic DNA pool, with four replicates compared pairwise. Broad study findings and their caveats: The beta-binomial model significantly reduced the number of clones called differentially abundant and the false-positive rate across all healthy-donor time intervals. Variance in clone template counts between approximately two-week samples significantly increased with total template count across all healthy donors. It was expected by the authors that biological variance in healthy repertoires might increase further over much longer intervals, such as months to years. About 1.3 differentially abundant clones were flagged by the binomial model between technical replicates, whereas about 16 and 19 were flagged over around two weeks and four weeks, respectively.

The immunoSEQ Assay, which relies on bias-controlled multiplex PCR amplification of genomic DNA, was used to profile TCRbeta CDR3 regions. The study's processing was this. The absolute abundance of each unique TCRbeta CDR3 region was quantified after sequences were collapsed and filtered. Two models were used to test differential abundance: a binomial model (Fisher-equivalent) and a beta-binomial model that adds time-dependent variance fitted from healthy donors. Clones with fewer than 5 combined templates were excluded, and clones with Benjamini-Hochberg FDR below 0.01 were called differentially abundant. Beta-binomial variance was modeled as a function of total template count across the two samples using the form v = (b*log(k)+a)^2. TCRdb mirrors the immuneACCESS table, restricted to in-frame sequences. Some clones are absent from its copies; in checked studies, under half trace to an unresolved V gene, and the reason for the others is unknown. V and J calls and clone size are copied from that table; D and trimming were computed from the DNA. The sample table lists more than 70,000 clones, 75% to 90% of them with a count of one. 5.6% of the sample lies in the top ten.

The CDR3 goes from the cysteine to the phenylalanine over 15 residues. CDR3 DNA only is kept here, 45 bases in frame from base 1. CDR1 and CDR2 were assigned from the germline V gene as SGHAT and FQNNGV. V loses 0 bases at its end and J loses 2 bases; junction bases beyond the gene matches: 3. During the collection period, no immune events, such as infections, were documented for the healthy donors. To calibrate time-dependent variance in a beta-binomial model of T-cell clone differential abundance, blood repertoires from healthy donors were used as a training cohort. The training cohort included around ten healthy donors, of whom 3 were female and 7 were male. On average the donors were around 39 years old, and their ages spanned 29 to 64 years. Whole blood, obtained from a commercial supplier, was collected from each healthy donor at three time points spaced approximately two weeks apart. For immunosequencing, genomic DNA was extracted from whole blood that had not been sorted.

With respect to this clone: The antigen this receptor binds is unknown. No much larger clone exists at a distance of one base, and base qualities are not known.

The sequence links TRBV11-2 to TRBJ1-2, with 7 central nucleotides matching TRBD1. Source material: blood. This sequence originates from a person aged 18 to 75 in good health. CDR3 region: CASSLEGGQNYGYTF. Read as DNA, the sequence is TGTGCCAGCAGCTTAGAAGGGGGACAGAACTATGGCTACACCTTC.